The T cell receptor (beta chain) described here comes from a study of blood T cells in healthy people across ages (dated by TCRdb to the mid-2010s). Concerning the study at large: In model experiments, template switching captured about one uniquely barcoded TCR beta cDNA molecule for every two T cells. Donors were grouped into four age groups: young (average approximately 15 years), middle-aged (less than 40), aged (62) and long-lived (about 89). Using the same blood draw, the study looked at two additional independent replicas of 1 million unique cDNA reads for two donors, one aged 18 to 30 and the other aged 80 or older. To avoid experimental bias, donors of different ages were distributed randomly across sequencing lanes. Age-related changes in TCR beta repertoire diversity were measured in the study by deep sequencing normalized with unique cDNA molecular identifiers. Study-wide findings and limitations: Donor CMV infection status was unknown, potentially confounding age-related changes in expanded clonotypes. Since profiling was done on bulk unsorted PBMCs, naive and antigen-experienced compartments could not be conclusively compared. Estimates of total diversity based on one million sequenced T cells were considered lower bounds and underestimates. Compared with the aged group, the long-lived group had more naive CD4+ T cells, fewer expanded clones and increased TCR diversity, a pattern suggesting age selection. A strong correlation was found between observed TCR beta diversity and the percentage of naive T cells measured by flow cytometry. Observed TCR beta diversity per million T cells fell roughly linearly with age, and a significant reduction was already apparent by age approximately 41.

A remark on this clonotype: Its antigen target is currently unknown. One base away there is no much larger clone; base qualities are not given.

The germline V and J ends show losses of 3 bases and 7 bases respectively, and no gene match explains 5 bases of the junction. Reading from cysteine to phenylalanine, the CDR3 counts 13 amino acids. The entry retains the CDR3 DNA only, 39 bases that are in frame from base 1. The germline V gene (reference sequence) provides CDR1 DFQATT and CDR2 SNEGSKA. Donors were roughly 40 systemically healthy Caucasian individuals from Russia aged 6 to 90 years. Ten milliliters of peripheral blood were drawn from each donor into EDTA-treated Vacutainer tubes. Ficoll-Paque density-gradient centrifugation was used to isolate PBMCs, with at least 6 million per sample. Trizol reagent was used to extract total RNA from PBMCs, with at least 5 micrograms per sample. For every donor, an aliquot of PBMCs went through flow cytometry to measure the percentages of naive CD45RAhigh/CD27high T cells. Libraries were built with 5' RACE. The listed sequencing device is Illumina HiSeq 2500. The second PCR ran for roughly 6 to 11 cycles and used a J-beta primer mix along with a sample-barcoded 5' primer. A template-switch 5' adaptor carrying 12 random nucleotides introduced a unique molecular identifier onto each TCR beta cDNA molecule. Each sample yielded at least 2.5 million CDR3-containing paired-end reads. First-strand cDNA was synthesized from all RNA with the Mint cDNA synthesis kit, primed by a TRBC-specific oligonucleotide. Following uracil-DNA glycosylase treatment, all cDNA underwent a first 18-cycle PCR with the universal primers M1SS and BC2_uni_R. The published analysis was carried out like this. Normalization of each sample was performed by random selection of 1 million high-quality reads, each carrying a distinct molecular identifier. Instead of being binned into consensus sequences, reads that shared molecular identifiers were thrown out. MiTCR, run with a Q25 quality threshold and the strictest error-elimination algorithm, handled CDR3 identification, clonotype clustering and error correction. Lower-bound total TCR beta diversity was estimated with a nonparametric unseen species model using Euler transformation. The public reads were run again by TCRdb, first through fastp at Q25 and then through MiXCR, and only productive beta chains were kept. CDR3 protein sequences are deduplicated, and each keeps its most common genes and DNA. These V and J calls are TCRdb output, not the study's own analysis. The table for this sample lists roughly 800,000 distinct CDR3 sequences; roughly 60% of them were counted only once. Approximately 23% of the sample comes from the top ten.

Material: blood. This TCR came from a man younger than 40 in good health. This chain joins TRBV20-1 to TRBJ2-1, with 8 middle bases fitting TRBD2. The DNA sequence follows: TGCAGTGCTAGCGGGGGGGCCCCGAATGAGCAGTTCTTC. It encodes CSASGGAPNEQFF.